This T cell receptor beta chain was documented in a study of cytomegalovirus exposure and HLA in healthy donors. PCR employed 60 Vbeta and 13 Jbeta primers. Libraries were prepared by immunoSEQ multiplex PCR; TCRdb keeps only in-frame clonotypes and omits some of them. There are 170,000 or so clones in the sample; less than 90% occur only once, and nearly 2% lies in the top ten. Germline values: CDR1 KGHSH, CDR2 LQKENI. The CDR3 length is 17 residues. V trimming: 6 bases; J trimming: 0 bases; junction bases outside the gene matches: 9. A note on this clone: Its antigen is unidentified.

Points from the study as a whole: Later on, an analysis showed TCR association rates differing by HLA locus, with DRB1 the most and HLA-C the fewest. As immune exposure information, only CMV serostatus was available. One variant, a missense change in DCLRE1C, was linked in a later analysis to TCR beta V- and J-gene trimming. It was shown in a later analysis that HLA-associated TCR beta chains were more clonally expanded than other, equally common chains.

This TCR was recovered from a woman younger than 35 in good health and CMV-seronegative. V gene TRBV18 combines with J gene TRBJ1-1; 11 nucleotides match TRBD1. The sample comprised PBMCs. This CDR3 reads CASSRRTGGRLNTEAFF. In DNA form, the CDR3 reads TGTGCCAGCTCGCGTAGGACAGGGGGCCGGCTGAACACTGAAGCTTTCTTT.